Presented here are 18 T cell receptor beta chains from one specimen sequenced in a study of immune evolution from preneoplasia to lung adenocarcinoma. The table came from immunoSEQ multiplex PCR; TCRdb's copy has only in-frame clones and leaves some out. The data contain several thousand clones, nearly 80% of them singletons. Sequenced material: FFPE normal lung tissue adjacent to the tumor. These receptors all stem from a person aged 50 to 70 with lung adenocarcinoma.

The chain's CDR3 is CGGEAQETQYF. DNA of the CDR3: TGCGGCGGGGAGGCCCAAGAGACCCAGTACTTC. The chain carries TRBV20-1 and TRBJ2-5, with D maybe TRBD2 (6 bases). The CDR3 covers 11 residues. Germline-derived CDR1 and CDR2 are DFQATT and SNEGSKA (reference sequence).

The chain recombines TRBV5-1 with TRBJ2-2; 8 bases fit TRBD2. Trimming at V came to 7 bases and at J to 4 bases, leaving 9 bases not matched to a gene. The germline V gene has CDR1 SGHRS and CDR2 YFSETQ. The CDR3 consists of 15 residues. In DNA, the CDR3 is TGCGCCAGCGGAACCGGACTAGCCTCCACCGGGGAGCTGTTTTTT. Translated: CASGTGLASTGELFF.

The genes are TRBV4-1 and TRBJ2-7; D may be TRBD1 or TRBD2 (5 bases each). Germline V gene lookup returns CDR1 MGHRA and CDR2 YSYEKL. Trimming pared 4 bases from V and 2 bases from J, leaving 15 bases between. This CDR3 has 15 residues. The CDR3 sequence: CASSPSPGDPYEQYF. The CDR3 DNA is TGCGCCAGCAGCCCCTCTCCCGGGGACCCCTACGAGCAGTACTTC.

The rearrangement links TRBV30 to TRBJ2-3; perhaps TRBD2 as D (6 bases). Germline loops: CDR1 GTSNPN, CDR2 SVGIG (reference sequence). The CDR3 loop spans 15 amino acids. With 1 base removed from V and 0 bases from J, the gap between germline ends came to 11 bases. The DNA of the CDR3 is TGTGCCTGGAGTGACTGGGCGGGAAGCACAGATACGCAGTATTTT. It is translated as CAWSDWAGSTDTQYF.

This clone has only one observation. The genes are TRBV10-3 and TRBJ2-7, with no clear D. Per germline, CDR1 ENHRY and CDR2 SYGVKD. V lost 2 bases to trimming and J lost 0 bases, with 8 bases between them. CDR3 length equals 14 residues. The CDR3 here is CAISEGISSYEQYF. CDR3 nucleotide sequence: TGTGCCATCAGTGAGGGAATAAGCTCCTACGAGCAGTACTTC.

Note on this clone: Other DNA variants within this sample encode the same CDR3. The rearrangement links TRBV28 to TRBJ2-5, with 10 positions matching TRBD1. Germline values: CDR1 MDHEN, CDR2 SYDVKM. This CDR3 has 15 amino acids. Trimming took 2 bases from V and 3 from J; bases not matched to a gene: 3. CDR3 in amino acids: CASSLAGTGEETQYF. The DNA of the CDR3 is TGTGCCAGCAGTTTAGCCGGGACAGGGGAAGAGACCCAGTACTTC.

As for this clone: This specimen includes other DNA sequences encoding the same CDR3. V is TRBV10-2 and J is TRBJ2-2, with D possibly matching TRBD2 (6 bases). The CDR3 extends over 15 amino acids. The V end was cut by 2 bases, the J end by 0 bases, with 7 bases between. Germline assignment: CDR1 WSHSY and CDR2 SAAADI. The CDR3 reads CASSEGGSNTGELFF. The DNA for the CDR3 is TGCGCCAGCAGTGAGGGGGGGTCGAACACCGGGGAGCTGTTTTTT.

V gene TRBV7-9 combines with J gene TRBJ2-5; 9 nucleotides align to TRBD1. The CDR3 is 15 amino acids. Germline loops: CDR1 SEHNR, CDR2 FQNEAQ (reference sequence). After removal of 5 bases from V and 3 bases from J, the junction contained 7 bases not matched to a gene. CDR3 sequence reads: CASSPRTGAEETQYF. The CDR3 coding sequence is TGTGCCAGCAGCCCCCGGACAGGGGCTGAAGAGACCCAGTACTTC.

The rearrangement joins TRBV14 to TRBJ2-1; 8 bases map to TRBD1. CDR1 is SGHDN, CDR2 FVKESK, per germline. With 5 bases clipped from V and 0 bases from J, the junction kept 6 bases outside the gene matches. The CDR3 has 16 amino acids. The CDR3 DNA sequence: TGTGCCAGCAGCAAGCACAGGGGGAGCTCCTACAATGAGCAGTTCTTC. Its translation is CASSKHRGSSYNEQFF.

V and J are TRBV18 and TRBJ2-3; tentatively, D is TRBD2 (6 bases). Trimming shortened V by 6 bases and J by 6 bases, and 16 bases separated the two germline ends. This CDR3 has 14 residues. Germline V gene sequence: CDR1 KGHSH, CDR2 LQKENI. The CDR3 region is CASSQGAAGDTQYF. CDR3 coding DNA: TGTGCCAGCTCTCAAGGAGCAGCGGGCGATACGCAGTATTTT.

The J gene is TRBJ2-1, the V gene TRBV5-1; D gene uncertain. With 4 bases removed from V and 4 bases from J, the gap between germline ends came to 12 bases. The CDR3 sequence is 14 residues long. Per the germline V gene, CDR1 is SGHRS and CDR2 is YFSETQ. CDR3 amino acids: CASSPMGSYNEQFF. The CDR3, as DNA: TGCGCCAGCAGCCCCATGGGGTCTTACAATGAGCAGTTCTTC.

The V call is TRBV29-1, the J call TRBJ2-7, with 7 bases matching TRBD2. CDR3 length equals 13 residues. With 7 bases clipped from V and 0 bases from J, the junction kept 6 bases outside the gene matches. The germline CDR1 and CDR2 sequences are SQVTM and ANQGSEA. In nucleotides, the CDR3 is TGCAGCGGCGCCGGGACTAACTCCTACGAGCAGTACTTC. Translation gives CSGAGTNSYEQYF.

This clone appeared once. The chain couples TRBV4-1 to TRBJ2-5, with D possibly matching TRBD2 (6 bases). Germline CDR1 MGHRA, CDR2 YSYEKL. Trimming stripped 0 bases from V and 4 bases from J, with 12 bases between. The CDR3 is 15 residues long. The CDR3 region has the DNA TGCGCCAGCAGCCAAGATGGGACTCAAAGAGAGACCCAGTACTTC. Translating gives CASSQDGTQRETQYF.

V is TRBV29-1 and J is TRBJ2-4; possibly TRBD1 for D (5 bases). This CDR3 is 11 amino acids long. The V gene's germline CDR1 is SQVTM and CDR2 ANQGSEA. Trimming took 6 bases from V and 10 from J, leaving 13 bases between them. CDR3 amino acids: CSVTDSGIQYF. The CDR3 DNA reads TGCAGCGTGACCGATTCAGGGATTCAGTACTTC.

This clone was picked up one time. The CDR3 nucleotides are TGTGCCAGCAGCAAGACCGGGGAGCTGTTTTTT. Amino acids: CASSKTGELFF. The chain links TRBV11-3 to TRBJ2-2; D gene uncertain. This CDR3 contains 11 residues. The V end lost 5 bases, the J end lost 5 bases, and 3 bases lay between the germline ends. Germline-derived CDR1 and CDR2 are SGHNT and YENEEA.

The gene calls are TRBV25-1 and TRBJ2-7; D may be TRBD1 or TRBD2 (5 bases each). Per the germline V gene, CDR1 is MGHDK and CDR2 is SYGVNS. There are 13 residues in the CDR3. V dropped 3 bases and J dropped 7 bases, with 13 bases sitting between them. The CDR3 loop reads CASSEGDSGEQYF. The CDR3 region has the DNA TGTGCCAGCAGTGAGGGGGATTCGGGGGAGCAGTACTTC.

This chain links TRBV4-1 with TRBJ2-3; TRBD2 aligns across 11 bases. The V and J ends lost 1 base and 4 bases, in that order; junction bases with no gene match: 4. The CDR3 is made up of 16 amino acids. CDR1 is MGHRA, CDR2 YSYEKL, per germline. CDR3 nucleotides: TGCGCCAGCAGCCAAGTTAGCGGGAGGGCCCCAGATACGCAGTATTTT. It specifies CASSQVSGRAPDTQYF.

V and J are TRBV18 and TRBJ1-1; D unresolved. The CDR3 has 13 residues. V gave up 6 bases and J gave up 0 bases, with 8 bases separating them. Germline V gene lookup returns CDR1 KGHSH and CDR2 LQKENI. CDR3 sequence (DNA): TGTGCCAGCTCGGGCCGAATGAACACTGAAGCTTTCTTT. Its protein is CASSGRMNTEAFF.